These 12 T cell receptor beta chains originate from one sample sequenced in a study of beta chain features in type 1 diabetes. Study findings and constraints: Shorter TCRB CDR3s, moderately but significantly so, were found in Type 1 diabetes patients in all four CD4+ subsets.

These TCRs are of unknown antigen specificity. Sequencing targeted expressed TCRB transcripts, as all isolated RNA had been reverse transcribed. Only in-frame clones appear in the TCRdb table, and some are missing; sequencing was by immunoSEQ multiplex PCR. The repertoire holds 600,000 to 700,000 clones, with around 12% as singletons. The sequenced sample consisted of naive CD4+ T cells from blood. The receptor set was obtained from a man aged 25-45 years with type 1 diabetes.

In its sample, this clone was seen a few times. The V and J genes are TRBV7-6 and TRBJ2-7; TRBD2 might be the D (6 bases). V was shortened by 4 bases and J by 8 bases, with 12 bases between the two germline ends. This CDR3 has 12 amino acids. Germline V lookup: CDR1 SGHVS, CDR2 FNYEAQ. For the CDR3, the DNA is TGTGCCAGCAGCTCGACGGAGGGACAGCAGTACTTC. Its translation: CASSSTEGQQYF.

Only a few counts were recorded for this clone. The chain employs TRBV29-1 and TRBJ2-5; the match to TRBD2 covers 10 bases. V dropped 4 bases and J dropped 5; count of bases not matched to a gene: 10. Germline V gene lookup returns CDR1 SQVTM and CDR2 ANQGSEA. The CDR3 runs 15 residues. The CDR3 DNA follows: TGCAGCGTTGTATTAGCGGGGGGCCCTCGGGAGACCCAGTACTTC. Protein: CSVVLAGGPRETQYF. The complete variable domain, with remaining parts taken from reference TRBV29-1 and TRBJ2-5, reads SAVISQKPSRDICQRGTSLTIQCQVDSQVTMMFWYRQQPGQSLTLIATANQGSEATYESGFVIDKFPISRPNLTFSTLTVSNMSPEDSSIYLCSVVLAGGPRETQYFGPGTRLLVL.

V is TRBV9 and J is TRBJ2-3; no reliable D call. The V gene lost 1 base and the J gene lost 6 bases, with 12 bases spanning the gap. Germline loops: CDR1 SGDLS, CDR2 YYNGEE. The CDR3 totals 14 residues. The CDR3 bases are TGTGCCAGCAGCGTAACTCTGGGCAGGGATACGCAGTATTTT. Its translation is CASSVTLGRDTQYF.

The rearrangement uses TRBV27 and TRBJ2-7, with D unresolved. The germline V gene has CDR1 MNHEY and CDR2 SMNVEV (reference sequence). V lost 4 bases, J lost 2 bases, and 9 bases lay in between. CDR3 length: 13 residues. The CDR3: CASSSELTYEQYF. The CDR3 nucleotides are TGTGCCAGCAGTTCGGAACTTACCTACGAGCAGTACTTC.

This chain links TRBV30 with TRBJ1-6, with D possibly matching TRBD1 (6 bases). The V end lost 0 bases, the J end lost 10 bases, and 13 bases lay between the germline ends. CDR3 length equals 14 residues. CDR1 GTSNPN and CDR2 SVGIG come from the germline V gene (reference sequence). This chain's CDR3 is CAWSVAGGYSPLHF. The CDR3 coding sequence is TGTGCCTGGAGTGTGGCCGGGGGCTACTCACCCCTCCACTTT.

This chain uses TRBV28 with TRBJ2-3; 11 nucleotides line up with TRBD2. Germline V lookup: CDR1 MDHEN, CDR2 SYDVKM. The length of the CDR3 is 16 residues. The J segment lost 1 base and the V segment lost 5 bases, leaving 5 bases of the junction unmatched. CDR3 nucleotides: TGTGCCAGCAGTGTCCCGACTAGCGGGGGCACAGATACGCAGTATTTT. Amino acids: CASSVPTSGGTDTQYF.

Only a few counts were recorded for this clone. The CDR3 loop is CASSIPGDYNEQYF. In DNA, the CDR3 is TGTGCCAGTAGTATACCCGGGGATTACAACGAGCAGTACTTC. The chain has TRBV19 and TRBJ2-7; possibly TRBD2 for D (5 bases). Germline assignment: CDR1 LNHDA and CDR2 SQIVND (reference sequence). The CDR3 loop spans 14 amino acids. Trimming left V 2 bases short and J 5 bases short, with 13 bases between.

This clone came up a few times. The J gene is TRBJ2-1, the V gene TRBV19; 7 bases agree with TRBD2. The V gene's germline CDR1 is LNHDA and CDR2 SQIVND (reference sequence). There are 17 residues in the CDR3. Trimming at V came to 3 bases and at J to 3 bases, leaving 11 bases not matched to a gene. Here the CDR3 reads CASSIGFPGGYYNEQFF. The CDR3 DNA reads TGTGCCAGTAGTATCGGGTTCCCCGGGGGGTACTACAATGAGCAGTTCTTC.

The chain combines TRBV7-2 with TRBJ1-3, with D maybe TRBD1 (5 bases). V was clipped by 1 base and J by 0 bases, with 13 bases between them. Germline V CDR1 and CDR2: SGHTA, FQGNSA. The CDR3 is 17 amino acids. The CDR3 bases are TGTGCCAGCAGCTTAGGGGGAACAGGAGTCTCTGGAAACACCATATATTTT. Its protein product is CASSLGGTGVSGNTIYF. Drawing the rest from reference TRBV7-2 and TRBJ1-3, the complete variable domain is GAGVSQSPSNKVTEKGKDVELRCDPISGHTALYWYRQSLGQGLEFLIYFQGNSAPDKSGLPSDRFSAERTGGSVSTLTIQRTQQEDSAVYLCASSLGGTGVSGNTIYFGEGSWLTVV.

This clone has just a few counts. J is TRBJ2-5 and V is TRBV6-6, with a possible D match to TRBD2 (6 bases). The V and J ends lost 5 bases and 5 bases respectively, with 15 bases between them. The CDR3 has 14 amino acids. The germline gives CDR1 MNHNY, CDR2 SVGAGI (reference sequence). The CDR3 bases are TGTGCCAGCAGTCTTCTTCGGCGGGGTGAGACCCAGTACTTC. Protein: CASSLLRRGETQYF.

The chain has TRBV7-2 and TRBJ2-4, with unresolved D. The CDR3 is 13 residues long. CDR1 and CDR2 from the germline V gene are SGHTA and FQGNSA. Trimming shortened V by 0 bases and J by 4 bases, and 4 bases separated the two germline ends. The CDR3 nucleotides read TGTGCCAGCAGCTTAGCGGAGAAAAACATTCAGTACTTC. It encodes CASSLAEKNIQYF.

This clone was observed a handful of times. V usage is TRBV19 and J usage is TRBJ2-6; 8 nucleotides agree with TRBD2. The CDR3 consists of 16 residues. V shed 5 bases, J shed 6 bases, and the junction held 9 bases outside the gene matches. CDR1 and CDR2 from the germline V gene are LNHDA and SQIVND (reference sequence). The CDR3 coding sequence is TGTGCCAGTAGTCCGGGACTAGGGGGTCAGGCCAACGTCCTGACTTTC. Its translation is CASSPGLGGQANVLTF.